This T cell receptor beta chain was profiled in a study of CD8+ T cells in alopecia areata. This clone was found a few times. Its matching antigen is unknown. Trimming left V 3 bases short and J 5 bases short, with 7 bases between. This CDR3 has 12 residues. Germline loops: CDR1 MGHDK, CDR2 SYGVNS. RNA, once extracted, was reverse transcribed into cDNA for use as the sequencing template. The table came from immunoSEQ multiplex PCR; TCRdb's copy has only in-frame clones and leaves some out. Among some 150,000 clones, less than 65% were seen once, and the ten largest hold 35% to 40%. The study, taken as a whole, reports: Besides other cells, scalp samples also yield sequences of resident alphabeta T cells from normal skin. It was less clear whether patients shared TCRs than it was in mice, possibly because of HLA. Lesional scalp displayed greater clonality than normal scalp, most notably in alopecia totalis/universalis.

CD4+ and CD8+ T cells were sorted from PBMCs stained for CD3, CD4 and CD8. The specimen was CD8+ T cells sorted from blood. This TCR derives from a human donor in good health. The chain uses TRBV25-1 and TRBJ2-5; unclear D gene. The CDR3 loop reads CASSEGWETQYF. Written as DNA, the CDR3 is TGTGCCAGCAGTGAGGGATGGGAGACCCAGTACTTC.